The present T cell receptor beta chain was sequenced within a study of blood T cell repertoires in COVID-19. Study-level background: The United States, Italy and Spain supplied acute and convalescent COVID-19 samples. The analysed material was cDNA or gDNA that came from T cells, B-cell-depleted T cells, or PBMCs.

Recruits, aged about 18 to 100 years, lived in about two dozen US areas. Original processing notes: Reference gene primers were amplified, and this amplification served to estimate nucleated cell counts. The assay was immunoSEQ multiplex PCR, and TCRdb's table has in-frame clones only and misses some. V and J calls and clone size are as listed in that table; D and trimming were resolved from the DNA. The sample carries 250,000 to 300,000 clones, around nine tenths recorded once. CDR1 and CDR2 from the germline V gene are SGHRS and YFSETQ. The CDR3 sequence is 15 residues long. Trimming took off 2 bases at V and 3 bases at J, with 11 bases between the two ends.

The chain recombines TRBV5-1 with TRBJ1-4, with a possible D match to TRBD1 (6 bases). The clonotype comes from a woman between 35 and 50 years old who had recovered from COVID-19. What was sequenced was PBMCs or T cells enriched from blood (not recorded which). CDR3 sequence: CASSFSQGPNEKLFF. The CDR3 DNA reads as TGCGCCAGCAGCTTTTCCCAGGGGCCTAATGAAAAACTGTTTTTT.